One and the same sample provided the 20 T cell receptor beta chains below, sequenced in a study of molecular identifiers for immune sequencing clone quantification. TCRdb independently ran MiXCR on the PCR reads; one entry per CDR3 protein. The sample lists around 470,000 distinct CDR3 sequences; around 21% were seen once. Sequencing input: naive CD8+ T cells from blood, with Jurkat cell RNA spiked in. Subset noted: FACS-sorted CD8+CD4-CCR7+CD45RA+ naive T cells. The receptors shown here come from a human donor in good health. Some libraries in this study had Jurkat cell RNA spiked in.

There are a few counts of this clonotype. CDR3 sequence (DNA): TGCAGTGCTCCAAGACAGGGCCCATCTGGGGCCAACGTCCTGACTTTC. This gives the protein CSAPRQGPSGANVLTF. The chain couples TRBV20-1 to TRBJ2-6; 7 bases align to TRBD1. The CDR3 is 16 amino acids. Trimming took 5 bases from V and 1 from J; bases not matched to a gene: 8. The germline V gene has CDR1 DFQATT and CDR2 SNEGSKA (reference sequence).

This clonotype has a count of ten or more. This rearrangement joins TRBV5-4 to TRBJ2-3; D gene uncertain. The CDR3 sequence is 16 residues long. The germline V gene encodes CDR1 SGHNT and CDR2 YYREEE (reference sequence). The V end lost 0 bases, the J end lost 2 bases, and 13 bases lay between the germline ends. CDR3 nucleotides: TGTGCCAGCAGCTTGGGTTCCAGCTATTCCACAGATACGCAGTATTTT. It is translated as CASSLGSSYSTDTQYF.

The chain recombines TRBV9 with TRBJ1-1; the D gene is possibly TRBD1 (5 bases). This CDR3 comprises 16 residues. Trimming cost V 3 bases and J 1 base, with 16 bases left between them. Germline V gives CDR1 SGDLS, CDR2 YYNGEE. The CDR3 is CASSGGGQGENTEAFF. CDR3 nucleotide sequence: TGTGCCAGCAGCGGAGGCGGGCAGGGCGAGAACACTGAAGCTTTCTTT.

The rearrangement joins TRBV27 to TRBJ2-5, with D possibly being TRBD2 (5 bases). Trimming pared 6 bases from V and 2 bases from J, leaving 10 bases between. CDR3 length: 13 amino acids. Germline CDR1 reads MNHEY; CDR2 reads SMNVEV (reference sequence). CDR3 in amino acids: CASRSDLQETQYF. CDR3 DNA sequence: TGTGCCAGCAGATCGGACTTACAAGAGACCCAGTACTTC.

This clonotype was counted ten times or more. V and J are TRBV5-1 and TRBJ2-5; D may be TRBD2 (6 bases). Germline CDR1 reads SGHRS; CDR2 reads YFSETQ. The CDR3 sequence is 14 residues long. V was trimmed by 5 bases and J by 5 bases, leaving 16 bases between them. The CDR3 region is CASRRDLADETQYF. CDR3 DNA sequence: TGCGCCAGCAGGCGGGACCTAGCAGACGAGACCCAGTACTTC.

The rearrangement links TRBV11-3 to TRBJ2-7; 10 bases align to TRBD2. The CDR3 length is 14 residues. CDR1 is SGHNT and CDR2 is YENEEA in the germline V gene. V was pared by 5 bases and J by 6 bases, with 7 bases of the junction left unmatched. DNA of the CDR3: TGTGCCAGCAGCCCCCGCCGGACTAGCGGCGAGCAGTACTTC. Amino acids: CASSPRRTSGEQYF.

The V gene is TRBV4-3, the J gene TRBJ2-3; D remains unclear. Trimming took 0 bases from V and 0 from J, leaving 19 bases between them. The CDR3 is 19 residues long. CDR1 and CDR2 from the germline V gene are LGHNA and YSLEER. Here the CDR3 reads CASSQDQTGPYTSTDTQYF. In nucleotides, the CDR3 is TGCGCCAGCAGCCAAGATCAGACCGGGCCGTACACTAGCACAGATACGCAGTATTTT.

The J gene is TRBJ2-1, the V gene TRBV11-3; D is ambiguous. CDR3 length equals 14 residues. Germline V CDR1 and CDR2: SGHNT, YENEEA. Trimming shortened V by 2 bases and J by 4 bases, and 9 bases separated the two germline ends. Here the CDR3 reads CASSLLGLYNEQFF. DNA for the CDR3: TGTGCCAGCAGCTTACTGGGTCTTTACAATGAGCAGTTCTTC.

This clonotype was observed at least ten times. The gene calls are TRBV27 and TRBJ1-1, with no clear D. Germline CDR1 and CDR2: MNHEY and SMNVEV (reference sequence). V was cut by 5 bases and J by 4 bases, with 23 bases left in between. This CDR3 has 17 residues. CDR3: CASSPLMVQTTLTEAFF. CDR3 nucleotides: TGTGCCAGCAGTCCCCTGATGGTTCAAACGACCCTCACTGAAGCTTTCTTT.

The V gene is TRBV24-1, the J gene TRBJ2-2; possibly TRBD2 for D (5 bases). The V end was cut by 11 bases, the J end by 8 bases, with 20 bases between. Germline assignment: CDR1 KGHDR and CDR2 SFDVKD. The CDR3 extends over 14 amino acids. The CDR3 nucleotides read TGTGCCAGGAGAGGGAGACCCATTACTGGGGAGCTGTTTTTT. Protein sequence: CARRGRPITGELFF.

The CDR3 loop is CASSLVRDSSSYEQYF. CDR3 DNA sequence: TGTGCCAGCAGCTTAGTTCGGGACAGCTCTAGCTACGAGCAGTACTTC. The rearrangement links TRBV7-6 to TRBJ2-7, with 7 positions matching TRBD1. CDR3 size: 16 residues. The trim removed 1 base at V and 3 bases at J, leaving 9 bases unmatched. The germline V gene has CDR1 SGHVS and CDR2 FNYEAQ.

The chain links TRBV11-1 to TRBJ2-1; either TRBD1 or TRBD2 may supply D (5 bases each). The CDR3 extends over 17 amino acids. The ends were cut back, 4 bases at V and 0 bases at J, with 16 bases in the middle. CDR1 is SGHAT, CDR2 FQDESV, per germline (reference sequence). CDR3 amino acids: CASSSLLVGTSYNEQFF. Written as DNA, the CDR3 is TGTGCCAGCAGCTCCCTCCTGGTCGGGACCTCCTACAATGAGCAGTTCTTC.

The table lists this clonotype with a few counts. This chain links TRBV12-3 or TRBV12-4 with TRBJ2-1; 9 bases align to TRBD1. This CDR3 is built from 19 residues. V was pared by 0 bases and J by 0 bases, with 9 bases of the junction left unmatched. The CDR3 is CASSLARTGGPSSYNEQFF. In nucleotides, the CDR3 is TGTGCCAGCAGTTTAGCGCGTACAGGGGGCCCGAGCTCCTACAATGAGCAGTTCTTC.

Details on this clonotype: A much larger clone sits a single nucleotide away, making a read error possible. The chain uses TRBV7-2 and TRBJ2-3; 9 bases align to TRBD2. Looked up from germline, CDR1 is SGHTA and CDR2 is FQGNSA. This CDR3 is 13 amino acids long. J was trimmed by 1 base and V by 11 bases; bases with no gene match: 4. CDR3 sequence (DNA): TGTGCCGCCAGACTAGCGGGCACAGATACGCAGTATTTT. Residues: CAARLAGTDTQYF.

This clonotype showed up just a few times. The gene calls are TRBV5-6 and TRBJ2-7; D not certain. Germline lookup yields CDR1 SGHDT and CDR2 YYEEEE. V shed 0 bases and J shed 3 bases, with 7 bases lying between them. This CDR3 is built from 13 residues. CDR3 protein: CASSLERNYEQYF. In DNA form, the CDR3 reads TGTGCCAGCAGCTTGGAACGGAACTACGAGCAGTACTTC. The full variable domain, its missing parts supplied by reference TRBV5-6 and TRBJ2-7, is DAGVTQSPTHLIKTRGQQVTLRCSPKSGHDTVSWYQQALGQGPQFIFQYYEEEERQRGNFPDRFSGHQFPNYSSELNVNALLLGDSALYLCASSLERNYEQYFGPGTRLTVT.

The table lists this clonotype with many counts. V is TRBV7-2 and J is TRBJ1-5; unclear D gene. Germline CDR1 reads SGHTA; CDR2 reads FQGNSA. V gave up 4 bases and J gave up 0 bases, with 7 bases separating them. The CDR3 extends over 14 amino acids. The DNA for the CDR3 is TGTGCCAGCAGCTCTCCGTATAGCAATCAGCCCCAGCATTTT. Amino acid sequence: CASSSPYSNQPQHF.

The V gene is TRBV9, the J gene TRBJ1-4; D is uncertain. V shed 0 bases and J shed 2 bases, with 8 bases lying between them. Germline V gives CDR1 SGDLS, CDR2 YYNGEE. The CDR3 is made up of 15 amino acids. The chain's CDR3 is CASSVGWETNEKLFF. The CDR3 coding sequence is TGTGCCAGCAGCGTAGGTTGGGAGACTAATGAAAAACTGTTTTTT.

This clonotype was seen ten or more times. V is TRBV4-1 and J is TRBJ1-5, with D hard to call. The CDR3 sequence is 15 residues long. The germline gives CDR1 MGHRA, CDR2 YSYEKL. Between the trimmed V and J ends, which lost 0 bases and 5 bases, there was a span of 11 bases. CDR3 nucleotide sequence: TGCGCCAGCAGCCAAGAAGGCGGCCTGTATCAGCCCCAGCATTTT. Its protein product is CASSQEGGLYQPQHF.

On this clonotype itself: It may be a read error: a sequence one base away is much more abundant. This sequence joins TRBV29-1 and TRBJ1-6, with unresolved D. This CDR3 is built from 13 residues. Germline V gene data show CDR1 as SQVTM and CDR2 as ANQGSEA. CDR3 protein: CSVEDGYNTPLHF. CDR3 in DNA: TGCAGCGTTGAGGACGGATATAATACACCCCTCCACTTT.

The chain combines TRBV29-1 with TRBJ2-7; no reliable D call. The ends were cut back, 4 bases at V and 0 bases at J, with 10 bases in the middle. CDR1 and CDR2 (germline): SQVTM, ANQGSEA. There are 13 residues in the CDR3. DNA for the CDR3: TGCAGCGTTGTGTCAGACCACTCCTACGAGCAGTACTTC. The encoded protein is CSVVSDHSYEQYF.